This TCR beta chain was captured by sequencing in a study of patients and donors after allogeneic stem cell transplantation (dated by TCRdb to the early 2020s). The library was made by RT-PCR. Sequencing instrument: NextSeq 550. The public sequencing data were trimmed at Q25 with fastp and processed into clonotypes with MiXCR by TCRdb, which kept only in-frame beta chains. Duplicate CDR3 protein sequences are folded into a single record with the most common DNA and genes. The sample table holds roughly 140,000 distinct CDR3 sequences, of which over 35% were seen once. The biggest ten clones account for 50% to 65% of the sample. The CDR3 measures 12 amino acids from cysteine to phenylalanine. Here the CDR3 DNA is all that survives: 36 bases in frame from base 1. CDR1 and CDR2, looked up from the germline V gene, are MGHDK and SYGVNS. V is pared back by 4 bases and J by 12 bases, with 10 bases lying between the germline termini.

With respect to this clonotype: No cognate antigen has been identified for it. No much larger clone is present one base from it, and per-base qualities are unavailable.

The material sequenced was blood, either unsorted or a sorted T cell fraction (not recorded which). The rearrangement combines TRBV25-1 with TRBJ1-6, with TRBD1 tentatively as D gene (6 bases match). The source of this sequence is a human donor who was either an allogeneic HSCT recipient or a stem cell or donor lymphocyte infusion donor (not recorded which). It is not recorded whose cells these are; they may come from a transplant donor. CDR3 sequence: CASSVQGGPLHF. DNA sequence: TGTGCCAGCAGTGTACAGGGAGGACCCCTCCACTTT. The full variable domain, completed from the reference TRBV25-1 and TRBJ1-6 proteins outside the CDR3, reads EADIYQTPRYLVIGTGKKITLECSQTMGHDKMYWYQQDPGMELHLIHYSYGVNSTEKGDLSSESTVSRIRTEHFPLTLESARPSHTSQYLCASSVQGGPLHFGNGTRLTVT.